This TCR beta chain was sequenced during a study of beta chain features in type 1 diabetes. Overall study findings and caveats: For type 1 diabetes patients, VDJ junctions showed fewer insertions and more deletions. Whatever favoring of shorter templates PCR might show would apply equally to patients and controls.

Isolated RNA was reverse transcribed in full, so expressed TCRB transcripts were sequenced. Sequencing of naive, central memory and regulatory T cell samples gave an average of roughly 4 million reads. Sequencing was performed with immunoSEQ multiplex PCR; in TCRdb, only in-frame clones are kept and a portion is missing. The data contain about 220,000 clones, 11% of them singletons. The CDR3 contains 13 residues. Between the trimmed V and J ends, which lost 7 bases and 3 bases, there was a span of 12 bases. Germline CDR1 is SQVTM and CDR2 is ANQGSEA. Cell sorting via CD45RO/CCR7/CD25/CD127/CD95/CD27 was performed to obtain CD4+ naive, central memory, regulatory and stem cell-like memory cells. This clone was recorded many times. The antigen remains undetermined.

This sequence joins TRBV29-1 and TRBJ2-2; D possibly corresponds to TRBD1 (6 bases). The TCR comes from a man between 18 and 35 years old in good health. Sequenced sample: central memory CD4+ T cells from blood. CDR3 region: CSGGQRYTGELFF. Written as DNA, the CDR3 is TGCAGCGGCGGACAGAGATACACCGGGGAGCTGTTTTTT.